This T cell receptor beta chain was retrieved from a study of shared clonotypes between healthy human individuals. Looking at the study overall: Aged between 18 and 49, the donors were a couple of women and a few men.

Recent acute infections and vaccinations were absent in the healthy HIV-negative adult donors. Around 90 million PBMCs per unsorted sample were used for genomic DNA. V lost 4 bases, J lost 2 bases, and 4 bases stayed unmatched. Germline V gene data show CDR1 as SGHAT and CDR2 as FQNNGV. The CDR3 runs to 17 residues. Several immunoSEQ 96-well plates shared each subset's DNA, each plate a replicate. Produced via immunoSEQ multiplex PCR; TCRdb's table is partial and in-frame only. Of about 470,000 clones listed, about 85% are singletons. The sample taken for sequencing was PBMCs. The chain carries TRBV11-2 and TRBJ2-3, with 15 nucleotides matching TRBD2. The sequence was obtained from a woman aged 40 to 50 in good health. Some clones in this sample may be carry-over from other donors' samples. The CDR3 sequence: CASSYGTSGRYTDTQYF. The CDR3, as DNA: TGTGCCAGCAGCTACGGGACTAGCGGGAGGTACACAGATACGCAGTATTTT. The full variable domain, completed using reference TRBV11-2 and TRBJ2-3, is EAGVAQSPRYKIIEKRQSVAFWCNPISGHATLYWYQQILGQGPKLLIQFQNNGVVDDSQLPKDRFSAERLKGVDSTLKIQPAKLEDSAVYLCASSYGTSGRYTDTQYFGPGTRLTVL.